This T cell receptor (beta chain) was found in a study of T-cell reconstitution after alpha-beta-depleted transplantation in children. Whole-study findings and limits: Day-60 TCRbeta diversity that was high in some patients was derived from surviving recipient T cells and thymic progenitors. Alpha-beta T cells about two months after transplant reportedly derived from several hundred expanded graft clones.

A TCRbeta library incorporating unique molecular identifiers was prepared. Each CDR3 protein gets one entry after TCRdb re-called the PCR reads with MiXCR. Of roughly 70,000 distinct CDR3 sequences in the sample, around 4.7% were seen once. Comments on this clonotype: The antigen is unknown.

The receptor's source is a boy under two years old who had a stem cell transplant for acute myeloid leukemia, so the T cells may come from the graft donor. Sequenced here: PBMCs, mostly from graft donor cells, sampled 180 days after TCRalphabeta/CD19-depleted stem cell transplant.

The CDR3 region has the DNA TGTGCCATCTGTTTTACCACCCGACTAGCGGGGGGTAGCAATGAGCAGTTCTTC. Its translation: CAICFTTRLAGGSNEQFF. This chain uses TRBV12-3 or TRBV12-4 with TRBJ2-1; TRBD2 aligns across 13 bases. This CDR3 is 18 amino acids long. J gave up 6 bases and V 10 bases, and 18 bases lay outside the gene matches.